The 30 T cell receptor beta chains below come from one sample, sequenced in a study of neurological immune-mediated disorders. Using its own MiXCR run on the 5' RACE reads, TCRdb lists one record per CDR3 protein. The data show approximately 50,000 distinct CDR3 sequences, with around 4% seen just once and approximately 1.5% held by the top ten. The sequencing input was PBMCs. The origin of the receptors is a young man with multiple sclerosis.

Comments on this clonotype: One base away lies a much larger clone, so this may be a sequencing read error. The V and J genes are TRBV5-6 and TRBJ2-7; D not resolved. The germline CDR1 and CDR2 sequences are SGHDT and YYEEEE. This CDR3 comprises 13 residues. V shed 4 bases and J shed 0 bases, with 8 bases lying between them. CDR3 DNA: TGTGCCAGCAGCCGCGAAAGCTCCTACGAGCAGTACTTC. Translation: CASSRESSYEQYF.

There are a few counts of this clonotype. The V call is TRBV7-6, the J call TRBJ2-7; D is unresolved. CDR3 length equals 14 residues. Per germline, CDR1 SGHVS and CDR2 FNYEAQ. V shed 5 bases and J shed 2 bases, with 13 bases lying between them. For the CDR3, the DNA is TGTGCCAGCAGCCCCCTCGGTCCCCCCTACGAGCAGTACTTC. It codes for CASSPLGPPYEQYF.

This clonotype showed up many times. The CDR3 region is CASNPPLSYNEQFF. The CDR3 bases are TGTGCCAGCAACCCTCCCCTCTCCTACAATGAGCAGTTCTTC. The chain recombines TRBV5-5 with TRBJ2-1; D call uncertain. Germline assignment: CDR1 SGHKS and CDR2 YYEKEE (reference sequence). There are 14 residues in the CDR3. Between the trimmed V and J ends, which lost 6 bases and 0 bases, there was a span of 10 bases.

This clonotype was found a few times. One end of the junction fails to match germline, which may point to a read error. V is TRBV2 and J is TRBJ1-5; the match to TRBD1 covers 7 bases. Germline V CDR1 and CDR2: SNHLY, FYNNEI. This CDR3 has 15 amino acids. CDR3 sequence reads: CASSAQGRSNQPQNF. The CDR3 DNA is TGTGCCAGCAGTGCACAGGGGAGAAGCAATCAGCCCCAGAATTTT. Looking up the rest from reference TRBV2 and TRBJ1-5 gives the full variable domain: EPEVTQTPSHQVTQMGQEVILRCVPISNHLYFYWYRQILGQKVEFLVSFYNNEISEKSEIFDDQFSVERPDGSNFTLKIRSTKLEDSAMYFCASSAQGRSNQPQNFGDGTRLSIL.

This clonotype was seen at least ten times. This sequence joins TRBV29-1 and TRBJ2-1, with 7 bases fitting TRBD1. CDR3 length: 13 residues. Germline lookup yields CDR1 SQVTM and CDR2 ANQGSEA. V lost 4 bases, J lost 2 bases, and 2 bases stayed unmatched. CDR3 in DNA: TGCAGCGTTGGACAGGGTACCTACAATGAGCAGTTCTTC. Encoded protein: CSVGQGTYNEQFF.

V and J are TRBV30 and TRBJ2-7; D is uncertain. The CDR3 is 13 residues long. V lost 0 bases, J lost 3 bases, and 9 bases lay in between. The germline V gene encodes CDR1 GTSNPN and CDR2 SVGIG (reference sequence). The CDR3 region is CAWSVERNYEQYF. The CDR3 DNA follows: TGTGCCTGGAGTGTGGAGAGGAACTACGAGCAGTACTTC.

This clonotype has a count of ten or more. The chain carries TRBV5-5 and TRBJ1-5; D unresolved. From germline, CDR1 is SGHKS and CDR2 YYEKEE (reference sequence). V gave up 2 bases and J gave up 7 bases, with 10 bases separating them. The CDR3 totals 13 residues. The CDR3 sequence: CASSFLFGQPQHF. The CDR3 bases are TGTGCCAGCAGCTTTTTGTTCGGCCAGCCCCAGCATTTT.

The rearrangement uses TRBV29-1 and TRBJ2-7; no definite D call. This CDR3 is 12 amino acids long. The germline CDR1 and CDR2 sequences are SQVTM and ANQGSEA. The ends were cut back, 6 bases at V and 5 bases at J, with 14 bases in the middle. CDR3 amino acids: CSVALGYNEQYF. In nucleotides, the CDR3 is TGCAGCGTGGCCTTGGGATATAACGAGCAGTACTTC.

This clonotype showed up many times. The chain has TRBV9 and TRBJ2-7, with D possibly called TRBD1 or TRBD2 (5 bases each). This CDR3 spans 14 amino acids. V lost 3 bases and J lost 4, with 14 bases in between. The germline CDR1 and CDR2 sequences are SGDLS and YYNGEE. As DNA, the CDR3 is TGTGCCAGCAGCGCCCGGGACGACGGGTACGAGCAGTACTTC. It is translated as CASSARDDGYEQYF. Full variable domain (remainder filled in from reference TRBV9 and TRBJ2-7): DSGVTQTPKHLITATGQRVTLRCSPRSGDLSVYWYQQSLDQGLQFLIQYYNGEERAKGNILERFSAQQFPDLHSELNLSSLELGDSALYFCASSARDDGYEQYFGPGTRLTVT.

This clonotype came up many times. This chain connects TRBV10-2 to TRBJ1-5, with no clear D. Germline V gene data show CDR1 as WSHSY and CDR2 as SAAADI. The CDR3 covers 12 residues. Trimming left V 4 bases short and J 10 bases short, with 11 bases between. The CDR3 spells CASSGPYGPQHF. The DNA for the CDR3 is TGCGCCAGCAGTGGCCCTTATGGACCCCAGCATTTT.

This clonotype appeared many times. V usage is TRBV10-3 and J usage is TRBJ2-1, with a weak D call TRBD2 (5 bases). Germline lookup yields CDR1 ENHRY and CDR2 SYGVKD. The CDR3 spans 13 residues. Trimming shortened V by 8 bases and J by 5 bases, and 13 bases separated the two germline ends. As DNA, the CDR3 is TGTGCCATCCAAGGTCTAGCCAACAATGAGCAGTTCTTC. It yields the protein CAIQGLANNEQFF.

This clonotype was recorded at least ten times. V usage is TRBV2 and J usage is TRBJ2-7; tentative D call: TRBD2 (6 bases). V was pared by 4 bases and J by 4 bases, with 8 bases between. CDR1 and CDR2 from the germline V gene are SNHLY and FYNNEI. This CDR3 comprises 12 residues. The CDR3 spells CASSGDFYEQYF. As DNA, the CDR3 is TGTGCCAGCAGTGGGGACTTTTACGAGCAGTACTTC. The whole variable domain, remainder taken from reference TRBV2 and TRBJ2-7, is EPEVTQTPSHQVTQMGQEVILRCVPISNHLYFYWYRQILGQKVEFLVSFYNNEISEKSEIFDDQFSVERPDGSNFTLKIRSTKLEDSAMYFCASSGDFYEQYFGPGTRLTVT.

This clonotype came up many times. At one end the junction does not follow the germline gene, possibly because of a read error. The genes are TRBV20-1 and TRBJ1-6, with D possibly matching TRBD1 (5 bases). This CDR3 has 13 residues. CDR1 and CDR2 from the germline V gene are DFQATT and SNEGSKA (reference sequence). The CDR3 DNA reads as TGCAGTGCCACCGGGACCGAGTACTCACCCCTCAACTTT. Protein product: CSATGTEYSPLNF.

This clonotype was found many times. V usage is TRBV11-2 and J usage is TRBJ2-1; 8 bases map to TRBD2. The CDR3 length is 15 residues. Germline V lookup: CDR1 SGHAT, CDR2 FQNNGV. J was trimmed by 4 bases and V by 4 bases; bases with no gene match: 6. CDR3 sequence: CASSSQRGPYNEQFF. Here the CDR3 DNA reads TGTGCCAGCAGCTCTCAGCGGGGGCCTTACAATGAGCAGTTCTTC.

This clonotype was seen repeatedly, ten times or more. The chain is built from TRBV5-8 and TRBJ2-3; 8 bases are a match to TRBD1. V gave up 2 bases and J gave up 6 bases; unmatched junction bases: 5. CDR1 is SGHTS, CDR2 YDEGEE, per germline. CDR3 length: 14 residues. For the CDR3, the DNA is TGTGCCAGCAGCTTTCAGGGGGCGCGGGATACGCAGTATTTT. Protein: CASSFQGARDTQYF.

This clonotype has at least ten counts. The chain employs TRBV13 and TRBJ2-7, with 9 bases aligning to TRBD2. CDR1 is PRHDT, CDR2 FYEKMQ, per germline (reference sequence). This CDR3 has 17 residues. The V segment lost 4 bases and the J segment 3 bases; nucleotides outside the gene matches: 13. This CDR3 is CASSSTSGPRGDYEQYF. Written as DNA, the CDR3 is TGTGCCAGCAGCTCGACTAGCGGTCCCCGTGGGGACTACGAGCAGTACTTC.

This clonotype appeared many times. This chain links TRBV12-3 or TRBV12-4 with TRBJ1-2, with D maybe TRBD1 (6 bases). The CDR3 has 13 amino acids. Trimming stripped 2 bases from V and 4 bases from J, with 8 bases between. The CDR3 DNA follows: TGTGCCAGCAGTTTAAGCAGGGGCTATGGCTACACCTTC. Translated, it gives CASSLSRGYGYTF.

As for this clonotype: The junction shows a germline mismatch at one end, possibly a read error. The gene calls are TRBV18 and TRBJ1-5, with TRBD1 matching over 10 bases. Germline CDR1 is KGHSH and CDR2 is LQKENI. This CDR3 region has 14 residues. The CDR3 bases are TGTGCCAGCTCACCTCGACAGGGGGCTCAGCCCCAGAATTTT. The encoded protein is CASSPRQGAQPQNF.

V is TRBV6-6 and J is TRBJ2-7, with 8 bases matching TRBD2. Per the germline V gene, CDR1 is MNHNY and CDR2 is SVGAGI (reference sequence). This CDR3 has 14 residues. Unmatched junction bases numbered 7, after V lost 7 bases and J lost 2 bases. As DNA, the CDR3 is TGTGCCAGCATCCTTAGCGGGGTTACCTACGAGCAGTACTTC. It yields the protein CASILSGVTYEQYF.

The V and J genes are TRBV6-4 and TRBJ2-2; D is possibly TRBD2 (5 bases). Germline V CDR1 and CDR2: MRHNA, SNTAGT. The V end was cut by 4 bases, the J end by 3 bases, with 6 bases between. The CDR3 sequence is 13 residues long. The CDR3 DNA sequence: TGTGCCAGCAGTGGGGGAGACACCGGGGAGCTGTTTTTT. Its protein is CASSGGDTGELFF.

This clonotype was observed many times. The gene calls are TRBV6-5 and TRBJ1-2; weak D call: TRBD1 (6 bases). The germline gives CDR1 MNHEY, CDR2 SVGAGI. CDR3 length: 14 residues. Trimming removed 0 bases from V and 5 bases from J, with 10 bases in between. In DNA, the CDR3 is TGTGCCAGCAGTTACTCAGGGGGGCAGTATGGCTACACCTTC. This codes for CASSYSGGQYGYTF.

There are many counts of this clonotype. V usage is TRBV27 and J usage is TRBJ2-1; possibly TRBD2 for D (5 bases). The V and J ends lost 5 bases and 2 bases respectively, with 13 bases between them. Germline CDR1 is MNHEY and CDR2 is SMNVEV (reference sequence). CDR3 length: 15 residues. CDR3 loop: CASSAPSRTYNEQFF. Written as DNA, the CDR3 is TGTGCCAGCAGTGCGCCTAGCAGAACCTACAATGAGCAGTTCTTC.

The chain links TRBV4-1 to TRBJ1-1; D perhaps matches TRBD1 (6 bases). The germline V gene has CDR1 MGHRA and CDR2 YSYEKL. V dropped 8 bases and J dropped 8 bases, with 21 bases sitting between them. The CDR3 length is 14 residues. The DNA for the CDR3 is TGCGCCAGCGGTGACAGGCCAAAGGGCGCGGAAGCTTTCTTT. Translated, it gives CASGDRPKGAEAFF.

This clonotype was seen repeatedly, ten times or more. CDR3 bases: TGTGCCAGCAGCCAAGAGGGGGGGGCGGGTGTCTATGGCTACACCTTC. Translating gives CASSQEGGAGVYGYTF. V and J are TRBV4-2 and TRBJ1-2, with D tentatively TRBD1 (6 bases). Germline V gene sequence: CDR1 LGHNA, CDR2 YNFKEQ. The CDR3 is 16 amino acids. The V end was cut by 0 bases, the J end by 4 bases, with 15 bases between.

At least ten counts were recorded for this clonotype. The chain is built from TRBV20-1 and TRBJ1-5; D might be TRBD1 (6 bases). Trimming cost V 0 bases and J 9 bases, with 18 bases left between them. Germline V gene lookup returns CDR1 DFQATT and CDR2 SNEGSKA (reference sequence). The CDR3 consists of 15 residues. The CDR3 DNA follows: TGCAGTGCTAGAGAAAAACAGGGTAAAATTGTGCCCCAGCATTTT. This sequence encodes CSAREKQGKIVPQHF.

In this sample, this clonotype turned up many times. The genes are TRBV7-6 and TRBJ1-1, with TRBD1 matching over 7 bases. The trim removed 0 bases at V and 3 bases at J, leaving 10 bases unmatched. CDR1 SGHVS and CDR2 FNYEAQ come from the germline V gene. CDR3 size: 17 residues. The CDR3, as DNA: TGTGCCAGCAGCTTAGCCCCCAGGGGGGATTTGGACACTGAAGCTTTCTTT. Translating it yields CASSLAPRGDLDTEAFF.

This clonotype showed up just a few times. V gene TRBV7-9 combines with J gene TRBJ1-1; D is unresolved. This CDR3 has 13 residues. V was cut by 4 bases and J by 1 base, with 7 bases left in between. CDR1 is SEHNR and CDR2 is FQNEAQ in the germline V gene (reference sequence). The CDR3 loop reads CASSSRENTEAFF. CDR3 bases: TGTGCCAGCAGCTCAAGGGAGAACACTGAAGCTTTCTTT.

This clonotype was detected many times. V and J are TRBV14 and TRBJ2-7; 9 bases are shared with TRBD2. Germline V gene sequence: CDR1 SGHDN, CDR2 FVKESK. The ends lost 8 bases at V and 4 bases at J; junction bases unmatched: 3. The CDR3 is 12 amino acids. Here the CDR3 reads CASGTSRYEQYF. CDR3 coding DNA: TGTGCCAGCGGGACTAGCCGGTACGAGCAGTACTTC.

This clonotype showed up many times. This rearrangement joins TRBV6-5 to TRBJ1-1; D is possibly TRBD1 (6 bases). Deletions cut 6 bases from V and 4 bases from J, with 15 bases between. Germline V gives CDR1 MNHEY, CDR2 SVGAGI. The CDR3 extends over 14 amino acids. The CDR3 sequence: CASRSGVASTEAFF. The CDR3, as DNA: TGTGCCAGCAGATCAGGGGTGGCGAGCACTGAAGCTTTCTTT.

Notes on this clonotype: A single base separates this from a much larger clone, so it may be a read error. This chain joins TRBV28 and TRBJ1-1; D is perhaps TRBD1 (5 bases). This CDR3 region has 13 residues. Germline V gene lookup returns CDR1 MDHEN and CDR2 SYDVKM. DNA of the CDR3: TGTGTCAGCCCGGGTGCCGAGGGGACTGAAGCTTTCTTT. Its protein is CVSPGAEGTEAFF.